The 30 T cell receptor beta chains below come from one sample, sequenced in a study of early T cells in non-severe SARS-CoV-2 infection (TCRdb year 2021). Libraries were constructed by 5' RACE. TCRdb lists the instrument as NextSeq 500. TCRdb ran its own pipeline on the public reads, namely fastp trimming at Q25 and MiXCR clone calling, and kept in-frame beta chains. CDR3 protein sequences are deduplicated, and each keeps its most common genes and DNA. This sample gives 20,000 to 25,000 distinct CDR3 sequences in total; 4.7% of them show up just once. The ten largest clones add up to roughly 16% of the sample. Input material: whole blood. These receptors originate from an adult who was a healthcare worker with PCR-confirmed SARS-CoV-2 infection or an uninfected control (not recorded which).

This clonotype was detected many times. The chain is built from TRBV5-1 and TRBJ1-5; 10 positions agree with TRBD1. Unmatched junction bases numbered 5, after V lost 4 bases and J lost 4 bases. Germline CDR1 and CDR2: SGHRS and YFSETQ. The CDR3 has 15 amino acids. The CDR3 region has the DNA TGCGCCAGCAGCCCGCGGACAGGGGGGAATCAGCCCCAGCATTTT. Translated, it gives CASSPRTGGNQPQHF.

The V call is TRBV5-1, the J call TRBJ1-1, with TRBD1 matching over 7 bases. Germline-derived CDR1 and CDR2 are SGHRS and YFSETQ. V gave up 4 bases and J gave up 4 bases; unmatched junction bases: 13. The CDR3 contains 16 residues. CDR3 in DNA: TGCGCCAGCAGCAACCTACTGGGGGCAGGGGGCACTGAAGCTTTCTTT. Protein product: CASSNLLGAGGTEAFF.

This clonotype was seen at least ten times. This sequence joins TRBV24-1 and TRBJ1-4; 9 nucleotides align to TRBD1. In germline, CDR1 is KGHDR, CDR2 SFDVKD. The V segment lost 7 bases and the J segment 6 bases; nucleotides outside the gene matches: 2. This CDR3 contains 13 residues. This CDR3 is CATSRQGDEKLFF. Written as DNA, the CDR3 is TGTGCCACCAGCAGACAGGGGGATGAAAAACTGTTTTTT.

This clonotype was picked up a small number of times. The V and J genes are TRBV12-3 or TRBV12-4 and TRBJ1-1, with D perhaps matching TRBD1 (5 bases). The ends were cut back, 3 bases at V and 8 bases at J, with 22 bases in the middle. CDR3 length: 16 residues. In nucleotides, the CDR3 is TGTGCCAGCAGTTTCGGGACTTTTTTTGGACACTCGGAAGCTTTCTTT. Amino acid sequence: CASSFGTFFGHSEAFF.

The chain employs TRBV29-1 and TRBJ2-5; TRBD1 aligns across 7 bases. The CDR3 extends over 11 amino acids. Germline CDR1 SQVTM, CDR2 ANQGSEA. The V and J ends lost 7 bases and 3 bases, in that order; junction bases with no gene match: 2. CDR3 nucleotides: TGCAGCGGCGGACAGGAAGAGACCCAGTACTTC. Its protein product is CSGGQEETQYF.

This clonotype came up a few times. The V and J genes are TRBV7-9 and TRBJ1-1; the D is unclear. This CDR3 is 12 amino acids long. CDR1 and CDR2 from the germline V gene are SEHNR and FQNEAQ (reference sequence). V was trimmed by 0 bases and J by 5 bases, leaving 4 bases between them. The CDR3 spells CASSLAPTEAFF. For the CDR3, the DNA is TGTGCCAGCAGCTTAGCCCCTACTGAAGCTTTCTTT.

This clonotype was seen many times. The CDR3 bases are TGTGCCAGCAGCCAGGGGCCCTACGAGCAGTACTTC. Encoded protein: CASSQGPYEQYF. The genes are TRBV14 and TRBJ2-7, with a tentative D call TRBD1 (5 bases). CDR1 is SGHDN, CDR2 FVKESK, per germline. Trimming left V 3 bases short and J 2 bases short, with 5 bases between. The CDR3 is made up of 12 amino acids.

This clonotype was counted many times. The rearrangement uses TRBV5-5 and TRBJ2-5; D is uncertain. The germline gives CDR1 SGHKS, CDR2 YYEKEE (reference sequence). The length of the CDR3 is 15 residues. Trimming pared 3 bases from V and 4 bases from J, leaving 16 bases between. The CDR3 reads CASSSTDPSRETQYF. DNA for the CDR3: TGTGCCAGCAGCTCCACGGACCCGAGCCGAGAGACCCAGTACTTC.

Regarding this clonotype: This sequence may be a read error, since a much larger clone differs from it by one base. V usage is TRBV12-3 or TRBV12-4 and J usage is TRBJ1-2; no clear D gene. This CDR3 contains 12 residues. The CDR3, as DNA: TGTGCCAGCAGTTTAAGTAACCATGGCTACACCTTC. Its protein product is CASSLSNHGYTF.

The genes are TRBV6-2 or TRBV6-3 and TRBJ2-5; 7 positions match TRBD2. CDR3 length: 14 residues. The V segment lost 5 bases and the J segment 3 bases; nucleotides outside the gene matches: 6. The germline CDR1 and CDR2 sequences are MNHEY and SVGEGT. CDR3 region: CASSRSGEKETQYF. CDR3 DNA sequence: TGTGCCAGCAGTCGGAGCGGGGAGAAAGAGACCCAGTACTTC.

This clonotype was detected a few times. This chain uses TRBV19 with TRBJ1-1; possibly TRBD1 for D (6 bases). The V and J ends lost 3 bases and 7 bases respectively, with 12 bases between them. CDR1 and CDR2 from the germline V gene are LNHDA and SQIVND (reference sequence). CDR3 size: 13 residues. CDR3 amino acids: CASSMVRGREAFF. The CDR3 DNA reads TGTGCCAGTAGTATGGTCAGGGGCCGTGAAGCTTTCTTT.

This clonotype was counted at least ten times. The rearrangement joins TRBV9 to TRBJ1-5, with D tentatively TRBD1 (6 bases). The CDR3 totals 15 residues. The germline V gene has CDR1 SGDLS and CDR2 YYNGEE. Trimming left V 4 bases short and J 3 bases short, with 14 bases between. The CDR3 here is CASSQGSGDNQPQHF. The CDR3 DNA reads as TGTGCCAGCAGCCAGGGGTCCGGGGACAATCAGCCCCAGCATTTT.

This clonotype was counted a few times. The genes are TRBV10-1 and TRBJ1-1, with TRBD1 matching 9 bases. The CDR3 sequence is 15 residues long. Germline V CDR1 and CDR2: WNHNN, SYGVQD (reference sequence). The V segment lost 2 bases and the J segment 4 bases; nucleotides outside the gene matches: 5. The CDR3 coding sequence is TGCGCCAGCAGTGAGGCCCGGACAGGGGTCACTGAAGCTTTCTTT. Protein product: CASSEARTGVTEAFF.

This clonotype is medium-sized in the sample. The chain couples TRBV27 to TRBJ1-5; D perhaps matches TRBD1 (5 bases). Germline values: CDR1 MNHEY, CDR2 SMNVEV (reference sequence). Trimming stripped 7 bases from V and 3 bases from J, with 19 bases between. The length of the CDR3 is 16 residues. CDR3 in DNA: TGTGCCAGCACATCACTCACGGGGGGACTCAATCAGCCCCAGCATTTT. This translates into CASTSLTGGLNQPQHF.

The chain links TRBV3-1 to TRBJ2-2; D not certain. CDR3 length: 12 residues. Deletions cut 1 base from V and 6 bases from J, with 3 bases between. Germline CDR1 reads LGHDT; CDR2 reads YNNKEL (reference sequence). CDR3 amino acids: CASSQVPGELFF. CDR3 bases: TGTGCCAGCAGCCAAGTGCCCGGGGAGCTGTTTTTT.

This clonotype was counted many times. The chain combines TRBV6-5 with TRBJ2-5, with 10 nucleotides matching TRBD2. Germline CDR1 MNHEY, CDR2 SVGAGI. The CDR3 totals 15 residues. The junction had 4 bases not matched to a gene; V was cut back by 2 bases and J by 4 bases. CDR3 protein: CASSYGAGGRETQYF. The CDR3 nucleotides are TGTGCCAGCAGTTACGGAGCGGGGGGGCGAGAGACCCAGTACTTC.

This clonotype ranks as medium-sized. Here the CDR3 reads CASSETTRRDTQYF. The DNA for the CDR3 is TGTGCCAGCAGTGAAACAACCAGAAGGGATACGCAGTATTTT. The V and J genes are TRBV25-1 and TRBJ2-3; D not certain. CDR1 and CDR2 (germline): MGHDK, SYGVNS. The V end was cut by 2 bases, the J end by 6 bases, with 12 bases between. The CDR3 is 14 residues long.

This clonotype appeared many times. The chain uses TRBV29-1 and TRBJ1-1; 7 nucleotides agree with TRBD1. V dropped 6 bases and J dropped 4; count of bases not matched to a gene: 14. Germline lookup yields CDR1 SQVTM and CDR2 ANQGSEA. The length of the CDR3 is 15 residues. CDR3 DNA: TGCAGCGTCATCCGGGACAGCACCAAAGGCACTGAAGCTTTCTTT. Amino acid sequence: CSVIRDSTKGTEAFF.

The chain employs TRBV9 and TRBJ2-7; maybe TRBD1 (6 bases). Germline-derived CDR1 and CDR2 are SGDLS and YYNGEE. The CDR3 has 15 amino acids. V lost 0 bases, J lost 7 bases, and 17 bases lay in between. CDR3 in amino acids: CASSVGGGPLREQYF. DNA of the CDR3: TGTGCCAGCAGCGTAGGAGGGGGACCTCTACGAGAGCAGTACTTC.

In this sample, this clonotype turned up a few times. The chain employs TRBV6-6 and TRBJ1-1; 9 bases map to TRBD1. V trimming: 2 bases; J trimming: 5 bases; junction bases outside the gene matches: 6. There are 15 residues in the CDR3. CDR1 and CDR2 from the germline V gene are MNHNY and SVGAGI (reference sequence). The DNA of the CDR3 is TGTGCCAGCAGTTACCCCGGGACAGGGAAAACTGAAGCTTTCTTT. It specifies CASSYPGTGKTEAFF.

The chain employs TRBV5-1 and TRBJ1-2; 7 positions agree with TRBD1. The CDR3 spans 14 residues. Trimming cost V 4 bases and J 3 bases; bases outside gene matches: 6. Germline V gives CDR1 SGHRS, CDR2 YFSETQ. DNA of the CDR3: TGCGCCAGCAGCCGGAGGACAGGAGACTATGGCTACACCTTC. Translating it yields CASSRRTGDYGYTF.

This clonotype has more than one count but fewer than ten. The chain has TRBV20-1 and TRBJ2-2; D is possibly TRBD1 or TRBD2 (6 bases each). V shed 0 bases and J shed 6 bases, with 14 bases lying between them. Germline V gene data show CDR1 as DFQATT and CDR2 as SNEGSKA (reference sequence). The CDR3 totals 15 residues. The CDR3 sequence is CSARDSRGGPGELFF. CDR3 coding DNA: TGCAGTGCTAGAGATAGCAGGGGAGGACCCGGGGAGCTGTTTTTT.

This chain connects TRBV18 to TRBJ1-3; maybe TRBD1 (6 bases). V shed 4 bases and J shed 0 bases, with 13 bases lying between them. Germline V gene data show CDR1 as KGHSH and CDR2 as LQKENI. The length of the CDR3 is 16 residues. This CDR3 reads CASSLYGQHSGNTIYF. CDR3 coding DNA: TGTGCCAGCTCACTGTACGGACAGCACTCTGGAAACACCATATATTTT. Full variable domain (outside the CDR3, taken from reference TRBV18 and TRBJ1-3): NAGVMQNPRHLVRRRGQEARLRCSPMKGHSHVYWYRQLPEEGLKFMVYLQKENIIDESGMPKERFSAEFPKEGPSILRIQQVVRGDSAAYFCASSLYGQHSGNTIYFGEGSWLTVV.

Here the CDR3 DNA reads TGTGCCAGCAGTTTAAGCCGGGGGGCATACAATGAGCAGTTCTTC. It is translated as CASSLSRGAYNEQFF. This chain joins TRBV27 and TRBJ2-1; a possible D gene is TRBD2 (7 bases). Trimming left V 2 bases short and J 4 bases short, with 12 bases between. Germline values: CDR1 MNHEY, CDR2 SMNVEV (reference sequence). There are 15 residues in the CDR3.

This clonotype was found many times. V is TRBV6-1 and J is TRBJ1-1; D perhaps matches TRBD1 (6 bases). Germline CDR1 reads MNHNS; CDR2 reads SASEGT. The length of the CDR3 is 13 residues. V shed 4 bases and J shed 4 bases, with 10 bases lying between them. In DNA form, the CDR3 reads TGTGCCAGCAGTGCTGCAGGGGTCACTGAAGCTTTCTTT. Translation gives CASSAAGVTEAFF.

The V and J genes are TRBV29-1 and TRBJ1-5, with TRBD1 matching over 7 bases. The CDR3 loop spans 13 amino acids. From germline, CDR1 is SQVTM and CDR2 ANQGSEA. The V segment lost 4 bases and the J segment 4 bases; nucleotides outside the gene matches: 4. The CDR3 DNA is TGCAGCGTTGGGGACAGTTATAATCAGCCCCAGCATTTT. This translates into CSVGDSYNQPQHF. The complete variable domain, with remaining parts taken from reference TRBV29-1 and TRBJ1-5, reads SAVISQKPSRDICQRGTSLTIQCQVDSQVTMMFWYRQQPGQSLTLIATANQGSEATYESGFVIDKFPISRPNLTFSTLTVSNMSPEDSSIYLCSVGDSYNQPQHFGDGTRLSIL.

This clonotype was counted only a few times. The rearrangement joins TRBV10-1 to TRBJ2-7, with 7 bases fitting TRBD1. This CDR3 is 14 amino acids long. Trimming at V came to 4 bases and at J to 2 bases, leaving 5 bases not matched to a gene. Germline CDR1 WNHNN, CDR2 SYGVQD (reference sequence). The CDR3 loop is CASSALQGPYEQYF. The CDR3 bases are TGCGCCAGCAGTGCGTTACAGGGGCCCTACGAGCAGTACTTC.

This clonotype was observed a few times. The chain recombines TRBV29-1 with TRBJ2-5; the D gene is possibly TRBD1 (6 bases). The CDR3 is 13 amino acids. Trimming pared 6 bases from V and 12 bases from J, leaving 23 bases between. The germline CDR1 and CDR2 sequences are SQVTM and ANQGSEA. The CDR3 DNA reads as TGCAGCGTCGGACAGTCCGACACTTCCCCTAAGTACTTC. Protein: CSVGQSDTSPKYF.

This clonotype showed up many times. This rearrangement joins TRBV6-2 or TRBV6-3 to TRBJ2-3; the match to TRBD2 covers 7 bases. Unmatched junction bases numbered 7, after V lost 7 bases and J lost 0 bases. The CDR3 runs to 15 residues. Germline V gives CDR1 MNHEY, CDR2 SVGEGT. The CDR3 bases are TGTGCCAGCAAGAAGGCGGGGGTCAGCACAGATACGCAGTATTTT. This sequence encodes CASKKAGVSTDTQYF.

This clonotype was seen at least ten times. The chain links TRBV7-8 to TRBJ2-7; D is perhaps TRBD1 (5 bases). V shed 2 bases and J shed 4 bases, with 9 bases lying between them. Germline CDR1 is SGHVS and CDR2 is FQNEAQ. The CDR3 spans 13 residues. The CDR3: CASSLKTVYEQYF. The CDR3 nucleotides are TGTGCCAGCAGCTTAAAGACAGTGTACGAGCAGTACTTC.